Sequencing of this TCR beta chain was carried out in a study of human T cells and chemical hapten exposure. Looking at the study overall: Per-sample TCR yield variability stemmed mainly from small pooled library volume differences. Overall study results and limits: TCRs whose frequency exceeded 1 in 1000 remained the same following DPC sensitization.

There are a few counts of this clonotype. Antigen: not known. The sample's time point: healthy volunteer bleed at 6 weeks. Whole blood, unfractionated, served as the material for total RNA extraction. Trimming took 2 bases from V and 6 from J, leaving 11 bases between them. CDR1 is SEHNR and CDR2 is FQNEAQ in the germline V gene (reference sequence). This CDR3 is 13 amino acids long. In the original processing: Individual samples carried between roughly 23,224 and 750,000 TCRs, with 95,638 as the median. TCRdb ran MiXCR on the RACE reads and lists one entry per CDR3 protein. Clone size and V and J calls follow TCRdb, not the original study. The sample consists of some 77,000 distinct CDR3 sequences, around 9.3% of them appearing once.

The chain joins TRBV7-9 to TRBJ2-7; unclear D gene. The receptor was derived from a female donor in good health. Some clones in this sample may be carry-over from other donors' samples. Sequencing was performed on whole blood. For the CDR3, the DNA is TGTGCCAGCAGCTTACAGTACTCTGCCGAGCAGTACTTC. It encodes CASSLQYSAEQYF. The variable domain in full, completed from reference TRBV7-9 and TRBJ2-7, reads DTGVSQNPRHKITKRGQNVTFRCDPISEHNRLYWYRQTLGQGPEFLTYFQNEAQLEKSRLLSDRFSAERPKGSFSTLEIQRTEQGDSAMYLCASSLQYSAEQYFGPGTRLTVT.